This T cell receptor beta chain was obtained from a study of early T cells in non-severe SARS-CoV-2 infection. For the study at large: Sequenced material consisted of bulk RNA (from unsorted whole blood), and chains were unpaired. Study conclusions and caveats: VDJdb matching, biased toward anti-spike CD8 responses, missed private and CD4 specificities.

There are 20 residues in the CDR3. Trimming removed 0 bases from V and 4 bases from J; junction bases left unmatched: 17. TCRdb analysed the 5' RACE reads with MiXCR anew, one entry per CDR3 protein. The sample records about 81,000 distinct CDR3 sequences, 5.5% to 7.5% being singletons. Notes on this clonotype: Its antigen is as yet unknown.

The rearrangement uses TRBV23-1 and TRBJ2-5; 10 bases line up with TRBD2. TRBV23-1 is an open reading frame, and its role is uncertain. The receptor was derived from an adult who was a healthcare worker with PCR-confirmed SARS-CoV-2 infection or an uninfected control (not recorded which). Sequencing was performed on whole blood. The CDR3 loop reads CASSQSGFSPSGSRSETQYF. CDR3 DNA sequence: TGCGCCAGCAGTCAATCGGGGTTCTCGCCTAGCGGGAGTAGGTCAGAGACCCAGTACTTC.